Here is one T cell receptor (beta chain) with its context. Its antigen is unidentified. These data come from a study of breast tumors, draining lymph nodes, adjacent tissues. Overall study results and limits: Findings are consistent with lymph node origin and intratumoral expansion of most tumor T cells. Luminal-like breast cancer showed significantly higher tumor–nontumor repertoire similarity than basal-like. Data only fit, rather than demonstrated, lymph node origin of most tumor T cells. Tumor TCR diversity was below lymph nodes but above nontumor tissue.

TCRdb used MiXCR to reprocess the multiplex PCR reads, holding one entry per CDR3 protein. The sample contains over 35,000 distinct CDR3 sequences, 35% to 45% of which appear only once. This receptor was obtained from a female donor with breast cancer. Some clones in this sample may be carry-over from other donors' samples. The sequencing sample was made of breast tumor tissue.

The DNA of the CDR3 is TGTGCCAGTAGTCGGCAGGTGGGGGATACGCAGTATTTT. Amino acid sequence: CASSRQVGDTQYF. This chain uses TRBV19 with TRBJ2-3; the D is unclear. Germline V gives CDR1 LNHDA, CDR2 SQIVND (reference sequence). This CDR3 spans 13 amino acids. V lost 5 bases and J 6 bases, leaving 12 bases between the germline ends.